What follows describes a single TCR beta chain. The antigen remains unidentified. This record comes from a study of cytomegalovirus exposure and HLA in healthy donors. General study results and limits: For cytomegalovirus status, the classifier reportedly gave diagnoses with high specificity and sensitivity. In a later analysis, first-cohort TCR clusters were found to tend to co-occur in the 100 to 150 validation repertoires.

Clones were read by immunoSEQ multiplex PCR, and TCRdb kept only the in-frame ones, dropping some. The sample records around 150,000 clones, about 89% being singletons. The specimen was PBMCs. This sequence originates from a man between 18 and 35 years old in good health and CMV-seronegative.

Here the CDR3 reads CASGRGSPSNEQFF. The CDR3 DNA reads TGTGCCAGCGGCAGGGGGAGCCCTTCCAATGAGCAGTTCTTC. The chain has TRBV7-8 and TRBJ2-1; 7 nucleotides align to TRBD1. Germline V CDR1 and CDR2: SGHVS, FQNEAQ. V gave up 8 bases and J gave up 6 bases; unmatched junction bases: 10. The CDR3 contains 14 residues.